This TCR beta chain was documented in a study of identical twins. Healthy Caucasians made up all donors. CDR1 and CDR2 (germline): GTSNPN, SVGIG (reference sequence). The CDR3 is made up of 12 amino acids. V was pared by 5 bases and J by 6 bases, with 14 bases between. The cDNA had a unique molecular identifier and a template-switch universal primer site. TCRdb redid the calling of the 5' RACE reads with MiXCR, one entry per CDR3 protein. The sample consists of 1.5 million to 2 million distinct CDR3 sequences, 25% to 35% of them appearing once. Worth noting for this clonotype: Its antigen is not identified.

The study's findings and limits: Zero-insertion results could be subject to partial confounding by invariant MAIT and iNKT cells.

This receptor was taken from a newborn girl in good health. The gene calls are TRBV30 and TRBJ2-7; D assignment may be TRBD1 or TRBD2 (6 bases each). Sequencing used cord blood. The CDR3 nucleotides are TGTGCCTGGGCGGGACAAAATGCCGAGCAGTACTTC. This gives the protein CAWAGQNAEQYF.